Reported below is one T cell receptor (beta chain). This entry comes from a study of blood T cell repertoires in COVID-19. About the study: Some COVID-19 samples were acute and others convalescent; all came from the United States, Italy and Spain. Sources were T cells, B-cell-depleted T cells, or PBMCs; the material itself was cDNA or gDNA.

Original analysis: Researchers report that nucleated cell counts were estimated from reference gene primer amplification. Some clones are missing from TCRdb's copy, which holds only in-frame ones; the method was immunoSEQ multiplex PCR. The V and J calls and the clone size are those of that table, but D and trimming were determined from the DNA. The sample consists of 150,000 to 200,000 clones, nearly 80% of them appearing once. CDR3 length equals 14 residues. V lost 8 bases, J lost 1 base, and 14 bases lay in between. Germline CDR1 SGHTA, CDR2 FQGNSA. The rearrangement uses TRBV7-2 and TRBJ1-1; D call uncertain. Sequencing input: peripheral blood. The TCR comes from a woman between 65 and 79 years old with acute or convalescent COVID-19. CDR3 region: CASLRAGGNTEAFF. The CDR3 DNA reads TGTGCCAGCCTCAGAGCAGGTGGGAACACTGAAGCTTTCTTT.